One and the same sample provided the 20 T cell receptor beta chains below, sequenced in a study of siplizumab effects on memory and regulatory T cells. Here immunoSEQ multiplex PCR was the method, and the copy in TCRdb shows in-frame clones only, minus some. This table holds about 120,000 clones, about 93% found once. Sequenced input: non-Treg CD4+ T cells sorted from blood. These receptors were obtained from a human donor in good health.

About this clone: Since a much larger clone is just one base distant, this may be a read error. The same CDR3 is also encoded by other DNA sequences in this sample. The CDR3 DNA is TGTGCCAGCAGTGTCGAGGTAAACACTGAAGCTTTCTTT. Protein: CASSVEVNTEAFF. The V gene is TRBV6-1, the J gene TRBJ1-1, with D unresolved. With 4 bases removed from V and 2 bases from J, the gap between germline ends came to 8 bases. Germline V lookup: CDR1 MNHNS, CDR2 SASEGT. The CDR3 has 13 residues.

The rearrangement links TRBV11-3 to TRBJ1-1; no clear D gene. Germline V gene data show CDR1 as SGHNT and CDR2 as YENEEA. The CDR3 is made up of 13 amino acids. Trimming took off 2 bases at V and 0 bases at J, with 4 bases between the two ends. Here the CDR3 reads CASSLQMNTEAFF. CDR3 DNA sequence: TGTGCCAGCAGCTTACAAATGAACACTGAAGCTTTCTTT. Variable domain in full (rest from reference TRBV11-3 and TRBJ1-1): EAGVVQSPRYKIIEKKQPVAFWCNPISGHNTLYWYLQNLGQGPELLIRYENEEAVDDSQLPKDRFSAERLKGVDSTLKIQPAELGDSAVYLCASSLQMNTEAFFGQGTRLTVV.

The chain has TRBV5-1 and TRBJ2-1; a weak D match, TRBD1 (6 bases). The CDR3 is 14 amino acids. V lost 0 bases, J lost 2 bases, and 6 bases lay in between. Germline values: CDR1 SGHRS, CDR2 YFSETQ. CDR3 protein: CASSLGQAYNEQFF. CDR3 bases: TGCGCCAGCAGCTTGGGACAGGCCTACAATGAGCAGTTCTTC.

The chain recombines TRBV7-2 with TRBJ2-6; a possible D gene is TRBD1 (5 bases). The CDR3 runs 15 residues. With 1 base removed from V and 3 bases from J, the gap between germline ends came to 7 bases. Germline V gene lookup returns CDR1 SGHTA and CDR2 FQGNSA. CDR3: CASSLEGRGANVLTF. The DNA of the CDR3 is TGTGCCAGCAGCTTAGAGGGGCGTGGGGCCAACGTCCTGACTTTC. Complete variable domain (other parts from reference TRBV7-2 and TRBJ2-6): GAGVSQSPSNKVTEKGKDVELRCDPISGHTALYWYRQSLGQGLEFLIYFQGNSAPDKSGLPSDRFSAERTGGSVSTLTIQRTQQEDSAVYLCASSLEGRGANVLTFGAGSRLTVL.

The CDR3 coding sequence is TGTGCCAGCAGCTTAGATGGGGGGCCGGAAGCTTTCTTT. It encodes CASSLDGGPEAFF. V and J are TRBV11-3 and TRBJ1-1; perhaps TRBD1 as D (6 bases). The germline V gene encodes CDR1 SGHNT and CDR2 YENEEA. The CDR3 covers 13 residues. V gave up 0 bases and J gave up 8 bases, with 10 bases separating them.

The chain uses TRBV9 and TRBJ2-7, with TRBD2 matching over 12 bases. Losses at the gene ends were 4 bases for V and 6 bases for J; bases not matched to a gene: 8. This CDR3 has 15 residues. Germline V gene data show CDR1 as SGDLS and CDR2 as YYNGEE. The CDR3 region has the DNA TGTGCCAGCAGCCCCCTAGCGGGGGGGCCCCGCGAGCAGTACTTC. Residues: CASSPLAGGPREQYF.

The V and J genes are TRBV5-1 and TRBJ1-1; possible D gene TRBD1, 5 bases. This CDR3 region has 17 residues. V lost 3 bases, J lost 6 bases, and 24 bases lay in between. CDR1 and CDR2 (germline): SGHRS, YFSETQ. CDR3 in amino acids: CASSSTRGRGEGAEAFF. CDR3 bases: TGCGCCAGCAGCTCGACCCGCGGGCGGGGGGAGGGTGCTGAAGCTTTCTTT.

The chain recombines TRBV27 with TRBJ2-3; D is uncertain. CDR1 MNHEY and CDR2 SMNVEV come from the germline V gene (reference sequence). Trimming left V 3 bases short and J 1 base short, with 8 bases between. This CDR3 is built from 14 residues. The CDR3 DNA reads TGTGCCAGCAGTTTGGGCCCGGGCACAGATACGCAGTATTTT. This gives the protein CASSLGPGTDTQYF.

As concerns this clone: Compared with germline, one end of the junction differs, possibly owing to a read error. This chain uses TRBV5-1 with TRBJ2-1, with D uncertain. The CDR3 consists of 16 residues. The germline gives CDR1 SGHRS, CDR2 YFSETQ. CDR3 coding DNA: TGCACCAGCAGCTTGGCCGTTCCCAAGGCGAACAATGAGCAGTTCTTC. This gives the protein CTSSLAVPKANNEQFF.

V and J are TRBV5-4 and TRBJ2-5; 7 bases map to TRBD1. The length of the CDR3 is 18 residues. V trimming: 0 bases; J trimming: 2 bases; junction bases outside the gene matches: 13. Germline V gives CDR1 SGHNT, CDR2 YYREEE (reference sequence). This CDR3 reads CASSLGSFPGQLQETQYF. DNA for the CDR3: TGTGCCAGCAGCTTGGGATCATTCCCGGGACAGCTGCAAGAGACCCAGTACTTC.

The rearrangement uses TRBV11-2 and TRBJ2-5, with D perhaps matching TRBD1 or TRBD2 (6 bases each). The CDR3 runs 18 residues. The V end was cut by 4 bases, the J end by 2 bases, with 23 bases between. Per germline, CDR1 SGHAT and CDR2 FQNNGV. In nucleotides, the CDR3 is TGTGCCAGCAGCTCCCTGCATTCGGGGGCGTTAGGGCAAGAGACCCAGTACTTC. This encodes CASSSLHSGALGQETQYF.

V is TRBV19 and J is TRBJ1-2; possible D gene TRBD1, 5 bases. The CDR3 has 14 amino acids. Per germline, CDR1 LNHDA and CDR2 SQIVND (reference sequence). Trimming pared 7 bases from V and 2 bases from J, leaving 14 bases between. CDR3 DNA sequence: TGTGCCAGTAAAGCTCGACAGACCAACTATGGCTACACCTTC. This translates into CASKARQTNYGYTF.

V and J are TRBV7-6 and TRBJ2-3; TRBD2 agrees at 15 bases. The CDR3 runs to 20 residues. J lost 4 bases, V lost 5 bases, and 16 bases had no gene match. Germline lookup yields CDR1 SGHVS and CDR2 FNYEAQ. DNA of the CDR3: TGTGCCAGCAGCGCGGGGACTAGCGGGGGGCGGAGACTAGGCCCAGATACGCAGTATTTT. It specifies CASSAGTSGGRRLGPDTQYF.

The CDR3 protein is CASSFNIPGTGYGYTF. As DNA, the CDR3 is TGTGCCAGCAGTTTTAATATTCCCGGGACAGGCTATGGCTACACCTTC. The chain employs TRBV6-5 and TRBJ1-2; TRBD1 matches 8 bases. V gave up 4 bases and J gave up 4 bases; unmatched junction bases: 11. The CDR3 runs 16 residues. Germline V lookup: CDR1 MNHEY, CDR2 SVGAGI.

This sequence joins TRBV4-1 and TRBJ1-3; possibly TRBD1 for D (6 bases). In germline, CDR1 is MGHRA, CDR2 YSYEKL. Trimming took 8 bases from V and 2 from J, leaving 16 bases between them. The CDR3 has 15 residues. The CDR3 sequence is CASGETGATGNTIYF. The DNA for the CDR3 is TGCGCCAGCGGGGAGACAGGCGCTACTGGAAACACCATATATTTT.

This clone was observed a single time. V is TRBV12-5 and J is TRBJ1-5, with TRBD1 matching over 7 bases. Germline loops: CDR1 LGHNT, CDR2 FRNRAP. V lost 7 bases and J lost 7; bases outside the gene matches: 7. This CDR3 has 13 amino acids. The CDR3 here is CASALQGLQPQHF. CDR3 coding DNA: TGTGCTAGTGCTTTACAGGGGTTACAGCCCCAGCATTTT. Full variable domain (remainder filled in from reference TRBV12-5 and TRBJ1-5): DARVTQTPRHKVTEMGQEVTMRCQPILGHNTVFWYRQTMMQGLELLAYFRNRAPLDDSGMPKDRFSAEMPDATLATLKIQPSEPRDSAVYFCASALQGLQPQHFGDGTRLSIL.

This clone was picked up one time. This sequence joins TRBV19 and TRBJ1-4, with a weak D call TRBD1 (6 bases). Germline CDR1 reads LNHDA; CDR2 reads SQIVND (reference sequence). CDR3 length: 14 amino acids. Trimming pared 7 bases from V and 4 bases from J, leaving 13 bases between. Here the CDR3 DNA reads TGTGCCAGTATGGCGGGACAATATAATGAAAAACTGTTTTTT. Its translation: CASMAGQYNEKLFF.

CDR3 region: CASSQDSRAFF. DNA for the CDR3: TGTGCCAGCAGCCAGGACAGCCGAGCTTTCTTT. The genes are TRBV6-5 and TRBJ1-1, with TRBD1 as a possible D gene (6 bases). The germline V gene encodes CDR1 MNHEY and CDR2 SVGAGI. The V end lost 6 bases, the J end lost 10 bases, and 12 bases lay between the germline ends. This CDR3 contains 11 residues.

As regards this clone: Other DNA sequences within the sample encode an identical CDR3. The chain employs TRBV7-9 and TRBJ2-5, with 7 positions matching TRBD2. J was trimmed by 2 bases and V by 1 base; bases with no gene match: 7. Germline V gene data show CDR1 as SEHNR and CDR2 as FQNEAQ (reference sequence). The CDR3 spans 16 residues. This chain's CDR3 is CASSLEGRGVQETQYF. CDR3 sequence (DNA): TGTGCCAGCAGCTTAGAGGGTCGGGGGGTGCAAGAGACCCAGTACTTC.

This chain links TRBV28 with TRBJ2-3; D call uncertain. The CDR3 is 18 residues long. Germline values: CDR1 MDHEN, CDR2 SYDVKM. Trimming pared 4 bases from V and 0 bases from J, leaving 20 bases between. The CDR3 nucleotides are TGTGCCAGCAGTTCCCGTGTGGCTGAACGTTATAGCACAGATACGCAGTATTTT. It specifies CASSSRVAERYSTDTQYF.